This T cell receptor beta chain was sequenced in a study of T-cell memory formation after mild COVID-19. For the study at large: Clusters of TCRs were largely donor specific.

From 5'RACE with constant-segment primers came TCR alpha and TCR beta cDNA libraries that carried sample barcodes and UMIs. TCRdb used MiXCR to reprocess the 5' RACE reads, holding one entry per CDR3 protein. The sample has roughly 51,000 distinct CDR3 sequences, approximately 8% seen once. This CDR3 has 11 residues. Per the germline V gene, CDR1 is WSHSY and CDR2 is SAAADI. V dropped 7 bases and J dropped 12 bases, with 13 bases sitting between them. This clonotype has more than one count but fewer than ten. The chain joins TRBV10-2 to TRBJ2-1; D could derive from TRBD1 or TRBD2 (5 bases each). The sequencing sample was made of PBMCs or a T cell subset sorted from them (not recorded which). The receptor comes from a man aged 18 to 29 who had mild COVID-19 (a few samples of this study predate the infection). Cell type and time point are not known. The CDR3 is CASTLGAGQFF. CDR3 nucleotide sequence: TGCGCCAGCACCCTCGGGGCTGGGCAGTTCTTC.